These T cell receptor beta chains were read from a single sample in a study of blood T cell repertoires in COVID-19. Clones were sequenced by immunoSEQ multiplex PCR, and TCRdb holds only the in-frame ones, with some missing. Of just over 35,000 clones listed, approximately 86% were seen once; the top ten hold around 21%. Input material: peripheral blood. These receptors all stem from a man in his fifties or sixties with acute or convalescent COVID-19. CDR3s include the opening cysteine and the closing phenylalanine or tryptophan. A D gene is named only where the DNA matches it firmly. Clone sizes are given selectively: once, few, many, or a class where the clone is expanded.

CASSSSGRGNIQYF | TGTGCCAGCAGCTCTAGCGGGAGAGGAAACATTCAGTACTTC | once | TRBV11-2 | TRBD2 | TRBJ2-4
CASSIVDRAAGELFF | TGTGCCAGCAGCATAGTAGACAGGGCTGCCGGGGAGCTGTTTTTT | few | TRBV5-4 | TRBD1 | TRBJ2-2
CASTPGAATETQYF | TGTGCCAGCACCCCTGGGGCCGCGACGGAGACCCAGTACTTC | - | TRBV11-3 | - | TRBJ2-5
CASSVGQGAYEQYF | TGTGCCAGCAGCGTTGGGCAGGGGGCCTACGAGCAGTACTTC | - | TRBV9 | TRBD1 | TRBJ2-7
CASSLGLAINEQFF | TGTGCCAGCAGTTTAGGGCTAGCCATCAATGAGCAGTTCTTC | - | TRBV27 | - | TRBJ2-1
CASSQGLAGTGNTIYF | TGTGCCAGCAGCCAAGGTCTCGCAGGGACTGGAAACACCATATATTTT | - | TRBV3-1/TRBV3-2 | - | TRBJ1-3
CASSPRKLADDDEQYF | TGTGCCAGCAGTCCGAGAAAGCTAGCGGACGACGACGAGCAGTACTTC | once | TRBV27 | TRBD2 | TRBJ2-7
CAISERGTSTNYGYTF | TGTGCCATCAGTGAAAGAGGCACCAGCACTAACTATGGCTACACCTTC | - | TRBV10-3 | - | TRBJ1-2
CATSDASGRSGNEQFF | TGTGCCACCAGTGATGCTAGCGGGAGGTCGGGCAATGAGCAGTTCTTC | - | TRBV24-1 | TRBD2 | TRBJ2-1
CATRTGVGSGELFF | TGTGCCACCCGGACAGGGGTGGGGAGCGGGGAGCTGTTTTTT | - | TRBV19 | TRBD1 | TRBJ2-2
CASSLWTGDNTEAFF | TGCGCCAGCAGCTTGTGGACAGGGGATAACACTGAAGCTTTCTTT | - | TRBV5-1 | TRBD1 | TRBJ1-1
CASSLADRGGQPQHF | TGTGCCAGCAGTTTAGCAGACAGGGGTGGACAGCCCCAGCATTTT | - | TRBV28 | TRBD1 | TRBJ1-5
CASRLVGTGHEAFF | TGCGCCAGCAGACTGGTCGGGACAGGACATGAAGCTTTCTTT | - | TRBV5-1 | TRBD1 | TRBJ1-1
CASSPRFAGNQPQHF | TGTGCCAGCAGTCCTCGGTTCGCGGGCAATCAGCCCCAGCATTTT | - | TRBV2 | - | TRBJ1-5